The 23 T cell receptor beta chains below were found in one sample sequenced in a study of blood T cell repertoires in COVID-19 (TCRdb year 2020). Library method: the immunoSEQ multiplex PCR assay. TCRdb's version of the immuneACCESS table is confined to in-frame rearrangements and falls short of the full clone set. An unresolved V gene accounts for under half of the shortfall where checked; the remainder is of unknown origin. The sample table shows 150,000 to 200,000 clones, and roughly 82% are seen once. About 4.8% of the sample goes to the ten largest clones. Sequenced sample: peripheral blood. The origin of the receptors is a woman in her twenties or thirties with acute or convalescent COVID-19.

This chain uses TRBV1 with TRBJ1-4; whether TRBD1, the table's D call, matches the DNA was not checked. TRBV1 is described as a pseudogene. The CDR3 is 12 amino acids. The CDR3: CTSRTGGEKLFF. CDR3 sequence (DNA): TGCACCAGCAGAACAGGGGGCGAAAAACTGTTTTTT.

The J gene is TRBJ1-1, the V gene TRBV9; possibly TRBD1 for D (5 bases). V was clipped by 0 bases and J by 4 bases, with 19 bases between them. The CDR3 is made up of 17 amino acids. Germline lookup yields CDR1 SGDLS and CDR2 YYNGEE. The CDR3 sequence is CASSVESGDPRITEAFF. CDR3 DNA: TGTGCCAGCAGCGTAGAATCGGGGGACCCGAGGATCACTGAAGCTTTCTTT.

The V and J genes are TRBV28 and TRBJ2-7, with D possibly matching TRBD2 (7 bases). The CDR3 is 16 amino acids. Per the germline V gene, CDR1 is MDHEN and CDR2 is SYDVKM. V lost 3 bases to trimming and J lost 4 bases, with 19 bases between them. The CDR3 DNA is TGTGCCAGCAGTTTTTCATTGCGGGGGCGAGATTACGAGCAGTACTTC. This encodes CASSFSLRGRDYEQYF.

The chain carries TRBV5-5 and TRBJ1-3; D perhaps matches TRBD1 (5 bases). V lost 0 bases, J lost 8 bases, and 12 bases lay in between. This CDR3 is 14 amino acids long. The germline V gene has CDR1 SGHKS and CDR2 YYEKEE (reference sequence). In nucleotides, the CDR3 is TGTGCCAGCAGCTTGGCCCGCGCGGGGGACACCATATATTTT. Residues: CASSLARAGDTIYF.

This chain uses TRBV19 with TRBJ1-5; TRBD1 matches 10 bases. V shed 5 bases and J 3 bases; nucleotides not matched to a gene: 10. CDR1 is LNHDA and CDR2 is SQIVND in the germline V gene (reference sequence). This CDR3 region has 17 residues. The CDR3 nucleotides are TGTGCCAGTAGTCTAAGGACAGGGGGGGCCCTCAATCAGCCCCAGCATTTT. Residues: CASSLRTGGALNQPQHF.

This clone has just one count. This chain uses TRBV30 with TRBJ1-2, with TRBD1 matching 7 bases. The CDR3 consists of 15 residues. With V trimmed by 1 base and J by 8 bases, 13 bases remained unmatched. Per the germline V gene, CDR1 is GTSNPN and CDR2 is SVGIG (reference sequence). The CDR3 reads CAWSGYRQGFGGYTF. Here the CDR3 DNA reads TGTGCCTGGAGTGGATACCGACAGGGTTTCGGGGGCTACACCTTC.

The gene calls are TRBV6-2 or TRBV6-3 and TRBJ2-3, with TRBD1 matching over 8 bases. V lost 6 bases to trimming and J lost 1 base; unmatched junction nucleotides: 6. The CDR3 sequence is 15 residues long. CDR1 and CDR2 from the germline V gene are MNHEY and SVGEGT. The DNA of the CDR3 is TGTGCCAGCAGCCTCGGACAGGGCGGCACAGATACGCAGTATTTT. Protein: CASSLGQGGTDTQYF.

The rearrangement links TRBV7-2 to TRBJ2-5; 7 bases fit TRBD2. The length of the CDR3 is 15 residues. CDR1 SGHTA and CDR2 FQGNSA come from the germline V gene. With 0 bases clipped from V and 4 bases from J, the junction kept 5 bases outside the gene matches. The CDR3 DNA reads as TGTGCCAGCAGCTTAGCGCCGGGCGGGAGAGAGACCCAGTACTTC. It yields the protein CASSLAPGGRETQYF.

CDR3 protein: CASSPSGRSYEQYF. DNA for the CDR3: TGTGCCAGCTCACCTTCAGGGCGCTCCTACGAGCAGTACTTC. The rearrangement links TRBV18 to TRBJ2-7; D is possibly TRBD1 (5 bases). The V gene lost 3 bases and the J gene lost 0 bases, with 9 bases spanning the gap. The germline V gene encodes CDR1 KGHSH and CDR2 LQKENI. This CDR3 comprises 14 residues.

The CDR3 protein is CASSSQSLSRGQPQHF. CDR3 coding DNA: TGTGCCAGCAGCTCCCAGAGCCTTAGCAGGGGTCAGCCCCAGCATTTT. The V gene is TRBV7-9, the J gene TRBJ1-5; D is perhaps TRBD1 (6 bases). Trimming pared 4 bases from V and 6 bases from J, leaving 19 bases between. The germline V gene has CDR1 SEHNR and CDR2 FQNEAQ (reference sequence). The CDR3 length is 16 residues.

This chain joins TRBV19 and TRBJ2-5, with D perhaps matching TRBD2 (6 bases). This CDR3 comprises 14 residues. CDR1 LNHDA and CDR2 SQIVND come from the germline V gene (reference sequence). Trimming removed 4 bases from V and 9 bases from J, with 18 bases in between. CDR3 sequence (DNA): TGTGCCAGTAGTAGGGGACTCCTGTGGGGGGCCCAGTACTTC. Its translation: CASSRGLLWGAQYF.

The chain employs TRBV4-3 and TRBJ2-3, with 14 bases that match TRBD2. Germline lookup yields CDR1 LGHNA and CDR2 YSLEER. The CDR3 covers 18 residues. With 2 bases clipped from V and 2 bases from J, the junction kept 6 bases outside the gene matches. The CDR3 sequence is CASSQNRLAGGLTDTQYF. The CDR3 DNA reads TGCGCCAGCAGCCAAAATCGACTAGCGGGGGGGCTCACAGATACGCAGTATTTT.

In its sample, this clone was seen once. The gene calls are TRBV24-1 and TRBJ2-3, with 7 bases that match TRBD1. V shed 12 bases and J 2 bases; nucleotides not matched to a gene: 7. The germline V gene encodes CDR1 KGHDR and CDR2 SFDVKD. The CDR3 spans 13 residues. CDR3 protein: CASGQENTDTQYF. In DNA form, the CDR3 reads TGTGCCTCCGGACAGGAGAACACAGATACGCAGTATTTT.

J is TRBJ2-5 and V is TRBV4-2; perhaps TRBD2 as D (5 bases). Trimming took off 1 base at V and 2 bases at J, with 8 bases between the two ends. Germline V gene data show CDR1 as LGHNA and CDR2 as YNFKEQ. CDR3 length equals 14 residues. CDR3 loop: CASSQGQRQETQYF. In DNA, the CDR3 is TGTGCCAGCAGCCAAGGCCAGCGGCAAGAGACCCAGTACTTC.

Notes on this clone: One end of the junction varies from germline; a read error may be responsible. J is TRBJ2-2 and V is TRBV6-1; 8 bases agree with TRBD1. This CDR3 is 15 amino acids long. The germline gives CDR1 MNHNS, CDR2 SASEGT. CDR3 nucleotide sequence: TGTGCCAGCATTGAACGACAGGGGCGCACCGGGGAGCTGTTTTTT. Its protein is CASIERQGRTGELFF.

This clone was detected once. The chain employs TRBV6-2 or TRBV6-3 and TRBJ2-2; TRBD1 matches 7 bases. The CDR3 sequence is 16 residues long. Per the germline V gene, CDR1 is MNHEY and CDR2 is SVGEGT. The J segment lost 5 bases and the V segment lost 2 bases, leaving 8 bases of the junction unmatched. The DNA for the CDR3 is TGTGCCAGCAGTTACGTACAGGGGAGACAGACCGGGGAGCTGTTTTTT. It translates to CASSYVQGRQTGELFF.

J is TRBJ1-3 and V is TRBV3-1 (or the pseudogene TRBV3-2); 7 bases are a match to TRBD1. J was trimmed by 3 bases and V by 2 bases; bases with no gene match: 7. Per germline, CDR1 LGHDT and CDR2 YNNKEL (reference sequence). The CDR3 covers 16 residues. In DNA form, the CDR3 reads TGTGCCAGCAGCCAACATGTCAGGGGGAGTGGAAACACCATATATTTT. This codes for CASSQHVRGSGNTIYF.

This chain links TRBV7-9 with TRBJ1-2; 8 bases are a match to TRBD1. The V segment lost 3 bases and the J segment 7 bases; nucleotides outside the gene matches: 4. The CDR3 consists of 13 residues. Germline values: CDR1 SEHNR, CDR2 FQNEAQ (reference sequence). The DNA of the CDR3 is TGTGCCAGCAGCTTGACAGGGGACGCTGGCTACACCTTC. Protein sequence: CASSLTGDAGYTF.

The chain links TRBV11-2 to TRBJ2-7; 7 nucleotides agree with TRBD2. With V trimmed by 0 bases and J by 2 bases, 7 bases remained unmatched. The CDR3 covers 16 residues. Germline CDR1 and CDR2: SGHAT and FQNNGV. The CDR3 loop is CASSLDNGLAAYEQYF. The CDR3 DNA reads as TGTGCCAGCAGCTTAGATAATGGGCTAGCGGCCTACGAGCAGTACTTC.

V gene TRBV9 combines with J gene TRBJ2-1; 8 nucleotides align to TRBD2. CDR3 size: 17 residues. The junction had 12 bases not matched to a gene; V was cut back by 5 bases and J by 2 bases. Germline CDR1 is SGDLS and CDR2 is YYNGEE. This CDR3 reads CASSLRGGLTAYNEQFF. In DNA form, the CDR3 reads TGTGCCAGCAGTTTACGCGGGGGGCTAACCGCCTACAATGAGCAGTTCTTC. The full variable domain, with the rest looked up from reference TRBV9 and TRBJ2-1, is DSGVTQTPKHLITATGQRVTLRCSPRSGDLSVYWYQQSLDQGLQFLIQYYNGEERAKGNILERFSAQQFPDLHSELNLSSLELGDSALYFCASSLRGGLTAYNEQFFGPGTRLTVL.

Turning to this clone: An end of the junction does not agree with germline; a read error may underlie this. The chain combines TRBV6-5 with TRBJ1-2; 7 positions agree with TRBD1. This CDR3 contains 15 residues. Germline V gene lookup returns CDR1 MNHEY and CDR2 SVGAGI. CDR3 coding DNA: TGTGCCAGCAGTAACTCCAGGACAGGCATCTATGGCTACACCTTC. It codes for CASSNSRTGIYGYTF.

This chain connects TRBV29-1 to TRBJ1-1, with TRBD1 matching over 12 bases. Germline CDR1 reads SQVTM; CDR2 reads ANQGSEA. The CDR3 consists of 13 residues. V was clipped by 8 bases and J by 5 bases; unmatched bases: 6. CDR3 residues: CSTGQGAGTEAFF. The CDR3 nucleotides are TGCAGCACGGGACAGGGGGCAGGGACTGAAGCTTTCTTT.

The chain employs TRBV11-3 and TRBJ1-1, with TRBD1 identical over 8 bases. With V trimmed by 5 bases and J by 4 bases, 6 bases remained unmatched. The length of the CDR3 is 14 residues. Germline V gene sequence: CDR1 SGHNT, CDR2 YENEEA. The CDR3 loop reads CASSATGASTEAFF. In DNA, the CDR3 is TGTGCCAGCAGCGCGACAGGGGCCAGCACTGAAGCTTTCTTT.